Each of the 26 T cell receptor beta chains below was sequenced from the same sample in a study of T cells in Graves' hyperthyroidism and ophthalmopathy. RNA transcripts served as the template for amplifying TCR beta CDR3 regions. RT-PCR in the first round (using the HTBI primer set) targeted the TCR CDR3. One entry per CDR3 protein results from TCRdb running MiXCR on the multiplex PCR reads. Of about 510,000 distinct CDR3 sequences detected, 46% appear once; the ten largest clones hold approximately 44%. Sequenced sample: peripheral blood or thyroid tissue (not recorded which). Every receptor here comes from an adult woman with Graves' disease, either hyperthyroidism or ophthalmopathy (not recorded which).

The chain has TRBV18 and TRBJ1-6, with 8 bases identical to TRBD1. V dropped 3 bases and J dropped 13; count of bases not matched to a gene: 8. CDR1 and CDR2 from the germline V gene are KGHSH and LQKENI. The CDR3 has 14 amino acids. CDR3 coding DNA: TGTGCCAGCTCACCGGGGACAGGTGAAGGTCCCCTCCACTTT. Translation: CASSPGTGEGPLHF.

This clonotype appeared many times. This chain uses TRBV7-6 with TRBJ1-1; D is uncertain. Germline CDR1 reads SGHVS; CDR2 reads FNYEAQ. The ends were cut back, 0 bases at V and 5 bases at J, with 13 bases in the middle. This CDR3 contains 15 residues. The CDR3 sequence: CASSLAIGSRTEAFF. The DNA for the CDR3 is TGTGCCAGCAGCTTAGCGATAGGCTCGAGAACTGAAGCTTTCTTT.

This clonotype was picked up a small number of times. The rearrangement joins TRBV7-2 to TRBJ1-4; D is perhaps TRBD1 (5 bases). Germline V gene data show CDR1 as SGHTA and CDR2 as FQGNSA. Between the trimmed V and J ends, which lost 5 bases and 11 bases, there was a span of 18 bases. This CDR3 has 14 amino acids. The CDR3 nucleotides read TGTGCCAGCAGCCCCTGGGGCGACCTTGGGAAACTGTTTTTT. Amino acids: CASSPWGDLGKLFF.

The rearrangement uses TRBV11-2 and TRBJ1-4; D is undetermined. The CDR3 totals 15 residues. CDR1 and CDR2 from the germline V gene are SGHAT and FQNNGV. The V end was cut by 3 bases, the J end by 7 bases, with 15 bases between. DNA of the CDR3: TGTGCCAGCAGCTTTGGGCAGGCGGGAGCTGAAAAACTGTTTTTT. This encodes CASSFGQAGAEKLFF.

Only a few counts were recorded for this clonotype. The V gene is TRBV11-2, the J gene TRBJ1-2, with a weak D call TRBD1 (6 bases). The CDR3 covers 14 residues. Trimming cost V 1 base and J 4 bases, with 10 bases left between them. Germline V gene lookup returns CDR1 SGHAT and CDR2 FQNNGV. CDR3 sequence: CASSLGIGGYGYTF. CDR3 bases: TGTGCCAGCAGCTTAGGCATAGGGGGCTATGGCTACACCTTC.

This clonotype has just a few counts. The chain carries TRBV29-1 and TRBJ2-7; tentatively, D is TRBD2 (5 bases). Germline V gene sequence: CDR1 SQVTM, CDR2 ANQGSEA. The CDR3 contains 13 residues. V lost 4 bases, J lost 4 bases, and 14 bases lay in between. DNA for the CDR3: TGCAGCGTTGTAGCCGGACTGTCATACGAGCAGTACTTC. It is translated as CSVVAGLSYEQYF.

The CDR3 sequence is CSARDGRSIEAFF. The DNA for the CDR3 is TGCAGTGCTAGAGATGGACGGTCGATAGAAGCTTTCTTT. The V call is TRBV20-1, the J call TRBJ1-1; D is unclear. Trimming cost V 0 bases and J 8 bases, with 13 bases left between them. Germline CDR1 is DFQATT and CDR2 is SNEGSKA (reference sequence). The CDR3 totals 13 residues.

The chain has TRBV9 and TRBJ2-7, with 11 positions matching TRBD1. The CDR3 is 16 amino acids. Looked up from germline, CDR1 is SGDLS and CDR2 is YYNGEE. V gave up 4 bases and J gave up 5 bases; unmatched junction bases: 11. The DNA of the CDR3 is TGTGCCAGCAGCCCGCGGGGCGGACAGGGGGCCCACGAGCAGTACTTC. Translation gives CASSPRGGQGAHEQYF.

The V gene is TRBV5-6, the J gene TRBJ1-5; TRBD1 is a possible D gene (5 bases). Germline CDR1 reads SGHDT; CDR2 reads YYEEEE. V was shortened by 4 bases and J by 1 base, with 9 bases between the two germline ends. CDR3 length equals 14 residues. As DNA, the CDR3 is TGTGCCAGCAGCCCAAGGACAAGCAATCAGCCCCAGCATTTT. It specifies CASSPRTSNQPQHF.

This clonotype was seen repeatedly, ten times or more. The gene calls are TRBV7-2 and TRBJ1-5; D is uncertain. Germline V gene data show CDR1 as SGHTA and CDR2 as FQGNSA. The V and J ends lost 1 base and 3 bases respectively, with 10 bases between them. This CDR3 is built from 15 residues. CDR3 sequence (DNA): TGTGCCAGCAGCTTAGGGTCAGGAAACAATCAGCCCCAGCATTTT. It yields the protein CASSLGSGNNQPQHF.

CDR3 DNA sequence: TGCGCCAGCAGCTTGTTAGGGACTAGCGGGAGTGAGACCCAGTACTTC. Translation: CASSLLGTSGSETQYF. The chain is built from TRBV5-1 and TRBJ2-5; TRBD2 agrees at 14 bases. V lost 1 base and J lost 5; bases outside the gene matches: 4. The CDR3 sequence is 16 residues long. Germline V CDR1 and CDR2: SGHRS, YFSETQ.

This clonotype was seen a few times. The V and J genes are TRBV29-1 and TRBJ1-1, with D unclear. The CDR3 loop spans 11 amino acids. Germline V CDR1 and CDR2: SQVTM, ANQGSEA. The ends were cut back, 5 bases at V and 7 bases at J, with 11 bases in the middle. The chain's CDR3 is CSVWGEDEAFF. Here the CDR3 DNA reads TGCAGCGTTTGGGGAGAGGATGAAGCTTTCTTT. The variable domain in full, completed from reference TRBV29-1 and TRBJ1-1, reads SAVISQKPSRDICQRGTSLTIQCQVDSQVTMMFWYRQQPGQSLTLIATANQGSEATYESGFVIDKFPISRPNLTFSTLTVSNMSPEDSSIYLCSVWGEDEAFFGQGTRLTVV.

Of note for this clonotype: The DNA is omitted, as the CDR3 cannot be located on it reliably, and the CDR3 follows TCRdb's listing. J is TRBJ1-1 and V is TRBV7-2; TRBD1, the table's D call, was not compared with the DNA. The CDR3 is 13 amino acids in total, end residues counted. Looked up from germline, CDR1 is SGHTA and CDR2 is FQGNSA. CDR3 sequence: CASILGRNTEAFF.

The rearrangement uses TRBV7-8 and TRBJ1-3; D is uncertain. The ends were cut back, 0 bases at V and 0 bases at J, with 3 bases in the middle. This CDR3 has 14 residues. From germline, CDR1 is SGHVS and CDR2 FQNEAQ. DNA for the CDR3: TGTGCCAGCAGCTTAGCCTTCTCTGGAAACACCATATATTTT. It yields the protein CASSLAFSGNTIYF. The full variable domain, rest sourced from reference TRBV7-8 and TRBJ1-3, is GAGVSQSPRYKVAKRGQDVALRCDPISGHVSLFWYQQALGQGPEFLTYFQNEAQLDKSGLPSDRFFAERPEGSVSTLKIQRTQQEDSAVYLCASSLAFSGNTIYFGEGSWLTVV.

V and J are TRBV3-1 and TRBJ1-2, with D possibly being TRBD1 (5 bases). V was trimmed by 7 bases and J by 8 bases, leaving 17 bases between them. The germline V gene has CDR1 LGHDT and CDR2 YNNKEL (reference sequence). There are 13 residues in the CDR3. CDR3 amino acids: CASIPSGTGGYTF. CDR3 sequence (DNA): TGTGCCAGCATCCCTAGCGGGACGGGGGGCTACACCTTC.

The chain combines TRBV10-3 with TRBJ1-2; 12 positions match TRBD1. The CDR3 is 15 residues long. V dropped 5 bases and J dropped 6; count of bases not matched to a gene: 7. In germline, CDR1 is ENHRY, CDR2 SYGVKD. The CDR3 loop is CAISPGQGANNGYTF. For the CDR3, the DNA is TGTGCCATCAGTCCGGGACAGGGGGCGAATAATGGCTACACCTTC.

Points on this clonotype: No conserved phenylalanine or tryptophan ends this CDR3, so it is likely a read error. The DNA is left out, because the CDR3 cannot be placed on it with certainty; the CDR3 is given as TCRdb lists it. This chain connects TRBV2 to TRBJ2-7; the table's D call, TRBD2, was not checked against the DNA. The CDR3 contains 11 residues when both ends are counted. From germline, CDR1 is SNHLY and CDR2 FYNNEI. CDR3 amino acids: CASREGLAGVS.

The rearrangement joins TRBV25-1 to TRBJ1-1, with TRBD1 as a possible D gene (6 bases). V was clipped by 5 bases and J by 1 base, with 14 bases between them. The germline CDR1 and CDR2 sequences are MGHDK and SYGVNS. The CDR3 totals 15 residues. Here the CDR3 DNA reads TGTGCCAGCAGTCCTGCCTGGGACACGAACACTGAAGCTTTCTTT. It codes for CASSPAWDTNTEAFF.

This clonotype was observed a few times. V usage is TRBV2 and J usage is TRBJ2-7, with D tentatively TRBD2 (5 bases). The ends were cut back, 4 bases at V and 0 bases at J, with 10 bases in the middle. The CDR3 totals 14 residues. Germline V CDR1 and CDR2: SNHLY, FYNNEI. The CDR3 region is CASSAPDFSYEQYF. Written as DNA, the CDR3 is TGTGCCAGCAGTGCCCCGGACTTCTCCTACGAGCAGTACTTC.

The chain couples TRBV6-1 to TRBJ1-1, with D uncertain. Germline V gives CDR1 MNHNS, CDR2 SASEGT. The germline V and J ends were trimmed by 5 bases and 6 bases, with 16 bases remaining between them. The CDR3 has 14 amino acids. The CDR3 region has the DNA TGTGCCAGCAGTATAGCGGGAGGCATGGCTGAAGCTTTCTTT. The encoded protein is CASSIAGGMAEAFF.

This clonotype was recorded a few times. For the CDR3, the DNA is TGTGCCAGCAGCCAATCCCCCTGGGAGACCCAGTACTTC. It translates to CASSQSPWETQYF. This sequence joins TRBV3-1 and TRBJ2-5; D remains unclear. The CDR3 extends over 13 amino acids. The V gene's germline CDR1 is LGHDT and CDR2 YNNKEL (reference sequence). V was cut by 2 bases and J by 5 bases, with 9 bases left in between.

The rearrangement uses TRBV29-1 and TRBJ2-7; D is undetermined. The CDR3 totals 12 residues. V shed 7 bases and J shed 7 bases, with 17 bases lying between them. Germline lookup yields CDR1 SQVTM and CDR2 ANQGSEA. The CDR3 is CSAVKTRNEQYF. CDR3 DNA: TGCAGCGCCGTGAAGACAAGAAATGAGCAGTACTTC.

A few counts support this clonotype. This rearrangement joins TRBV15 to TRBJ1-1; the D gene is possibly TRBD1 (5 bases). Germline CDR1 reads LNHNV; CDR2 reads YYDKDF (reference sequence). The CDR3 runs to 16 residues. Trimming shortened V by 0 bases and J by 1 base, and 12 bases separated the two germline ends. The CDR3 reads CATSREVRDWNTEAFF. CDR3 bases: TGTGCCACCAGCAGAGAGGTGAGGGACTGGAACACTGAAGCTTTCTTT.

This clonotype has only one observation. In DNA form, the CDR3 reads TGTGCCAGCAGCTTACTCGGGAACAGCTACGAGCAGTACTTC. Protein product: CASSLLGNSYEQYF. This chain connects TRBV4-2 to TRBJ2-7; a possible D gene is TRBD2 (5 bases). Germline-derived CDR1 and CDR2 are LGHNA and YNFKEQ. Trimming removed 5 bases from V and 3 bases from J, with 14 bases in between. This CDR3 contains 14 residues.

The chain combines TRBV11-2 with TRBJ2-2; D ambiguous. V lost 2 bases, J lost 2 bases, and 18 bases lay in between. There are 18 residues in the CDR3. Germline CDR1 is SGHAT and CDR2 is FQNNGV. The CDR3 bases are TGTGCCAGCAGCTTAAACCAGCTGAGCTCTGGAAACACCGGGGAGCTGTTTTTT. Its protein product is CASSLNQLSSGNTGELFF.

CDR3 in amino acids: CASSSGLLGTEAFF. DNA of the CDR3: TGTGCCAGCAGCTCGGGGTTACTAGGGACTGAAGCTTTCTTT. This chain uses TRBV2 with TRBJ1-1; D is unclear. The CDR3 runs to 14 residues. V lost 6 bases, J lost 5 bases, and 16 bases lay in between. Germline V lookup: CDR1 SNHLY, CDR2 FYNNEI. The full variable domain, rest sourced from reference TRBV2 and TRBJ1-1, is EPEVTQTPSHQVTQMGQEVILRCVPISNHLYFYWYRQILGQKVEFLVSFYNNEISEKSEIFDDQFSVERPDGSNFTLKIRSTKLEDSAMYFCASSSGLLGTEAFFGQGTRLTVV.